What follows describes a single TCR beta chain. Its antigen is undetermined. The sample comes from a study of T cells in Graves' hyperthyroidism and ophthalmopathy. Study details: Pretreatment peripheral blood was obtained at initial diagnosis.

Duration under 3 months, a NOSPECS grade of at least 4, and a Clinical Activity Score of at least 3 characterized the ophthalmopathy patients. Per germline, CDR1 SGHNT and CDR2 YYREEE (reference sequence). V lost 2 bases, J lost 4 bases, and 12 bases lay in between. CDR3 length equals 14 residues. Study-level results: Separating ophthalmopathy from stable hyperthyroidism was achieved by a 13 V-J model. Among thyroid clonotypes expanded above 0.001, most also appeared in blood.

Amplification yielded TCR beta CDR3 regions, with RNA transcripts as the source. HTBI primers were the set used in a first-round RT-PCR of the TCR CDR3. In TCRdb, the multiplex PCR reads were re-called with MiXCR into one record per CDR3 protein. The sample includes about 480,000 distinct CDR3 sequences, about 24% seen only once; the top ten take 11%. The rearrangement links TRBV5-4 to TRBJ2-5, with D possibly being TRBD1 (7 bases). Sequencing used blood. The sequence came from a woman younger than 45 with Graves' ophthalmopathy. This CDR3 is CASSFQGGTETQYF. CDR3 sequence (DNA): TGTGCCAGCAGCTTTCAGGGGGGAACAGAGACCCAGTACTTC.